Listed below are T cell receptor beta chains from one sample, sequenced in a study of blood T cell repertoires in COVID-19. Measured with immunoSEQ multiplex PCR; TCRdb has only the in-frame clones, and not every one. There are 250,000 to 300,000 clones in the sample; about nine tenths occur only once, and approximately 1.8% lies in the top ten. Material for sequencing was PBMCs or T cells enriched from blood (not recorded which). The origin of the receptors is a woman aged 60-75 years who had recovered from COVID-19. Each CDR3 is given with its conserved first and last residue. A D gene is named only where the DNA matches it firmly. Size values are once, few and many counts, or a class for expanded clones, and some rows have none.

V gene	clone size	J gene	D gene	CDR3 DNA	CDR3 protein
TRBV5-1	NA	TRBJ2-7	NA	TGCGCCAGCAGAAGGGGCCCGGATTACGAGCAGTACTTC	CASRRGPDYEQYF
TRBV5-1	NA	TRBJ2-5	NA	TGCGCCAGCAGCTTGGGACTAGTTGAGACCCAGTACTTC	CASSLGLVETQYF
TRBV18	NA	TRBJ2-7	NA	TGTGCCAGCTCACCACGAGAACAGCCCTACGAGCAGTACTTC	CASSPREQPYEQYF
TRBV19	NA	TRBJ2-7	NA	TGTGCCAGTAGTATGGGTAGCGGAGGATCCTACGAGCAGTACTTC	CASSMGSGGSYEQYF
TRBV5-1	NA	TRBJ1-1	NA	TGCGCCAGCAGCTTACTCGGACAGAAGAACACTGAAGCTTTCTTT	CASSLLGQKNTEAFF
TRBV20-1	NA	TRBJ2-7	NA	TGCAGTGCTAGTAACAGGGTGGGGCAGTACTTC	CSASNRVGQYF
TRBV11-3	NA	TRBJ1-6	TRBD1	TGTGCCAGCAGCTTATCCCCGGGACAGGGGGATTCACCCCTCCACTTT	CASSLSPGQGDSPLHF
TRBV28	NA	TRBJ1-4	TRBD1	TGTGCCAGCAGGGGACAGGGCAGTGAAAAACTGTTTTTT	CASRGQGSEKLFF
TRBV27	NA	TRBJ2-5	TRBD1	TGTGCCAGCAGTGACGGGACAGGGGACCAAGAGACCCAGTACTTC	CASSDGTGDQETQYF
TRBV18	once	TRBJ2-7	NA	TGTGCCAGCTCACCACCACAGGCAGGGGCAAACTCCTACGAGCAGTACTTC	CASSPPQAGANSYEQYF
TRBV28	NA	TRBJ2-1	NA	TGTGCCAGCAGTTTCCGACACAACTTCAATGAGCAGTTCTTC	CASSFRHNFNEQFF
TRBV5-1	NA	TRBJ2-3	TRBD2	TGCGCCAGCAGCTTGGCCCTAGCGGGCGCTAGCACAGATACGCAGTATTTT	CASSLALAGASTDTQYF
TRBV18	NA	TRBJ1-3	NA	TGTGCCAGCTCACCACGGGACATCGGAAACACCATATATTTT	CASSPRDIGNTIYF
TRBV28	NA	TRBJ1-2	TRBD1	TGTGCCAGCAGGGCCCAGGGGGCGTATGGCTACACCTTC	CASRAQGAYGYTF
TRBV4-1	NA	TRBJ2-2	NA	TGCGCCAGCAGACCCGGGATATCAGCCACCGGGGAGCTGTTTTTT	CASRPGISATGELFF
TRBV5-4	NA	TRBJ1-5	TRBD1	TGTGCCAGCAGCTCACAGGGGAATCAGCCCCAGCATTTT	CASSSQGNQPQHF
TRBV28	NA	TRBJ1-1	TRBD1	TGTGCCAGCAGTCTAGGGTTGACAGGGGGCGCTTCTTGGAACACTGAAGCTTTCTTT	CASSLGLTGGASWNTEAFF
TRBV5-4	NA	TRBJ2-1	TRBD2	TGTGCCAGCAGCTACGGGGGGGCCTATGAGCAGTTCTTC	CASSYGGAYEQFF
TRBV19	NA	TRBJ1-2	NA	TGTGCCAGTAGTGTTGGAGTGGCCGTCACCTATGGCTACACCTTC	CASSVGVAVTYGYTF
TRBV1	NA	TRBJ1-2	NA	TGCACCAGCAGCCAAGCCGTCTACACCTTC	CTSSQAVYTF
TRBV2	NA	TRBJ1-6	NA	TGTGCCAGCCCTACTGAACCTTTGAGGAATTCACCCCTCCACTTT	CASPTEPLRNSPLHF
TRBV30	NA	TRBJ1-6	TRBD1	TGTGCCTGGAGTGTACAGGGGGCAGGGAATTCACCCCTCCACTTT	CAWSVQGAGNSPLHF
TRBV5-4	NA	TRBJ1-1	NA	TGTGCCAGCAGCTTTCCAACGGACACTGAAGCTTTCTTT	CASSFPTDTEAFF
TRBV12-3/TRBV12-4	NA	TRBJ2-7	TRBD1	TGTGCCAGCAGTTTCGGGACAGGGGAGGACTTC	CASSFGTGEDF
TRBV5-1	NA	TRBJ2-6	TRBD1	TGCGCCAGCAGCTTATACGGACAGGGGGCGATCTTTGGGGCCAACGTCCTGACTTTC	CASSLYGQGAIFGANVLTF
TRBV19	NA	TRBJ2-3	NA	TGTGCCAGTAGTCCACCCGGATTCAGGGCTACGCAGTATTTT	CASSPPGFRATQYF
TRBV5-1	NA	TRBJ2-2	NA	TGCGCCAGCAGCATTGGGACTTCGAACACCGGGGAGCTGTTTTTT	CASSIGTSNTGELFF
TRBV21-1	NA	TRBJ1-2	NA	TGTGCCAGCAGCAAAAAGGCGGGACAGGCGGTTCCTAACCACTATGGCTACACCTTC	CASSKKAGQAVPNHYGYTF
TRBV7-3	few	TRBJ2-1	TRBD2	TGTGCCAGCAGCCCCTTGGGGGGGTACTACAATGAGCAGTTCTTC	CASSPLGGYYNEQFF
TRBV9	NA	TRBJ2-2	TRBD2	TGTGCCAGCAGCGGGCTAGCGGGCTCGATCGCGAACACCGGGGAGCTGTTTTTT	CASSGLAGSIANTGELFF